This is a list of T cell receptor beta chains from one sample in a study of T-cell memory formation after mild COVID-19. MiXCR, applied by TCRdb to the 5' RACE reads, yields one record per CDR3 protein. The data contain 350,000 to 500,000 distinct CDR3 sequences, roughly 18% of them singletons. Input material: PBMCs or a T cell subset sorted from them (not recorded which). These receptors originate from a man aged 18 to 30 who had mild COVID-19 (a few samples of this study predate the infection). Cell type and time point are not known. CDR3s include the opening cysteine and the closing phenylalanine or tryptophan. Each record gives: J gene, D gene, clone size, V gene, CDR3 DNA, CDR3 protein. D genes are given only for firm matches. Expanded clones get a size class; other rows say once, few or many, or leave the size out.

TRBJ2-7 . . TRBV19 TGTGCCAGTAGTATGGGGCGGACATACGAGCAGTACTTC CASSMGRTYEQYF
TRBJ2-1 . few TRBV4-3 TGCGCCAGCAGCCGAGACCACCGGTGGGGTGACCCCGACTACAATGAGCAGTTCTTC CASSRDHRWGDPDYNEQFF
TRBJ2-5 . few TRBV12-3/TRBV12-4 TGTGCCAGCAGGCGGGTTGAGGGGCAAGAGACCCAGTACTTC CASRRVEGQETQYF
TRBJ1-5 . . TRBV7-2 TGTGCCAGCAGCTTAGAGGCCCGTAATCAGCCCCAGCATTTT CASSLEARNQPQHF
TRBJ1-1 . . TRBV7-2 TGTGCCAGCAGCCCAGGGGTAGAGCTCTGGATGAACACTGAAGCTTTCTTT CASSPGVELWMNTEAFF
TRBJ1-4 TRBD1 few TRBV15 TGTGCCACCAGCAGACCAGGGGGTAATGAAAAACTGTTTTTT CATSRPGGNEKLFF
TRBJ1-5 . . TRBV4-1 TGCGCCAGCAGCCGAGGGAGGCTCGGGAATCAGCCCCAGCATTTT CASSRGRLGNQPQHF
TRBJ1-1 . few TRBV7-3 TGTGCCAGCAGCTTTTGGAGGGTACGGTACACTGAAGCTTTCTTT CASSFWRVRYTEAFF
TRBJ2-1 TRBD1 . TRBV5-1 TGCGCCAGCAGCGAGGAGGGACAGGGGGATAGGGAGCAGTTCTTC CASSEEGQGDREQFF
TRBJ1-2 . . TRBV4-1 TGCGCCAGCACCCCAACACAGGGATTAGGCTATGGCTACACCTTC CASTPTQGLGYGYTF
TRBJ2-3 TRBD1 . TRBV4-2 TGTGCCAGCAGCCGACGGGACAGGGGTGAAACAGATACGCAGTATTTT CASSRRDRGETDTQYF
TRBJ2-3 . few TRBV6-6 TGTGCCAGCAGTTACCGCCGAAGTAGAACAGATACGCAGTATTTT CASSYRRSRTDTQYF
TRBJ1-2 . . TRBV7-9 TGTGCCAGCAGCCCCACCCTCCCAGCCATCTATGGCTACACCTTC CASSPTLPAIYGYTF
TRBJ2-2 . many TRBV11-2 TGTGCCAGCAGCTCATGGACAGAGTGGGCGAACACCGGGGAGCTGTTTTTT CASSSWTEWANTGELFF
TRBJ2-5 TRBD2 . TRBV12-5 TGTGCTAGTGGTTTGGTTCGGCCTAGCGGGGTCCAAGAGACCCAGTACTTC CASGLVRPSGVQETQYF
TRBJ2-3 . . TRBV7-2 TGTGCCAGCAGCAGAGCCGGGACCGAGATACAGGGTACGCAGTATTTT CASSRAGTEIQGTQYF
TRBJ2-7 . few TRBV4-2 TGTGCCAGCAGCCGAGAAACCGGGACTCCGTACGAGCAGTACTTC CASSRETGTPYEQYF
TRBJ2-7 . few TRBV29-1 TGCAGCGTTGACGACAGTTACTCCTACGAGCAGTACTTC CSVDDSYSYEQYF
TRBJ2-5 TRBD2 few TRBV12-3/TRBV12-4 TGTGCCAGCAGGCCGGGGACTAGCGGGATCCAAGAGACCCAGTACTTC CASRPGTSGIQETQYF
TRBJ2-7 TRBD2 . TRBV7-8 TGTGCCAGCAGCCTAAAGGGACTAGCGGCCTACGAGCAGTACTTC CASSLKGLAAYEQYF
TRBJ1-3 . . TRBV20-1 TGCAGTGCTAGGCTGCCCTCTGGAAACACCATATATTTT CSARLPSGNTIYF
TRBJ2-3 . . TRBV5-1 TGCGCCAGCAGCTTGCCCGACTCGTTGGCGTCAGATACGCAGTATTTT CASSLPDSLASDTQYF
TRBJ2-7 . . TRBV5-1 TGCGCCAGCAATACGACCGGAGCCTACGAGCAGTACTTC CASNTTGAYEQYF
TRBJ2-7 TRBD2 . TRBV3-1 TGTGCCAGCAGCCATGATCAGGCTAGCGGGGGCTTCGACGAGCAGTACTTC CASSHDQASGGFDEQYF
TRBJ1-2 . . TRBV7-8 TGTGCCAGCAGCCCCTTTGGCCTTTATGGCTACACCTTC CASSPFGLYGYTF
TRBJ2-3 . few TRBV4-1 TGCGCCAGCAGCCAACACACAGATACGCAGTATTTT CASSQHTDTQYF
TRBJ1-4 . . TRBV7-9 TGTGCCAGCAGCTTATTCCCCGAAAAACTGTTTTTT CASSLFPEKLFF
TRBJ2-3 TRBD1 . TRBV7-6 TGTGCCAGCAGCTCGGGACAGGGGCTCGATACGCAGTATTTT CASSSGQGLDTQYF
TRBJ2-3 . . TRBV6-1 TGTGCCAGCAGTGCATCTCGGTGGACAGATACGCAGTATTTT CASSASRWTDTQYF
TRBJ2-7 TRBD2 few TRBV20-1 TGCAGTGCTAGAGATCCAGCGGGGAACTCCTACGAGCAGTACTTC CSARDPAGNSYEQYF
TRBJ2-4 . few TRBV11-2 TGTGCCAGCAGCGGGGGGGCCTCCATTCAGTACTTC CASSGGASIQYF
TRBJ2-1 TRBD2 . TRBV7-9 TGTGCCAGCAGCTTACTAGCGGCTGAGCAGTTCTTC CASSLLAAEQFF
TRBJ1-6 . . TRBV5-1 TGCGCCAGCAGCTTGCCCACAGATAATTCACCCCTCCACTTT CASSLPTDNSPLHF
TRBJ2-2 . few TRBV6-4 TGTGCCAGCAGTGCGATAACCGGGGAGCTGTTTTTT CASSAITGELFF
TRBJ1-6 . few TRBV5-1 TGCGCCAGCAGCTGGAAGCTAGGATCCTATAATTCACCCCTCCACTTT CASSWKLGSYNSPLHF
TRBJ1-1 . . TRBV5-6 TGTGCCAGCAGCTTCGCTAGACACTGGAACACTGAAGCTTTCTTT CASSFARHWNTEAFF
TRBJ2-4 . few TRBV7-2 TGTGCCAGCAGCTTAGACGGCGCCAAAAACATTCAGTACTTC CASSLDGAKNIQYF
TRBJ2-3 . . TRBV30 TGTGCCTGGAGCCGGGGGTGGACAGATACGCAGTATTTT CAWSRGWTDTQYF
TRBJ1-2 TRBD1 many TRBV20-1 TGCAGTGCTAGAGATTCGGCACAGGGGAACTATGGCTACACCTTC CSARDSAQGNYGYTF
TRBJ2-5 TRBD1 few TRBV25-1 TGTGCCAGCAGTGACGACAGGGGCCCGGGAGAGACCCAGTACTTC CASSDDRGPGETQYF
TRBJ2-7 TRBD1 many TRBV7-7 TGTGCCAGCAGCCAGGCGCACAGGGGGTACGAGCAGTACTTC CASSQAHRGYEQYF
TRBJ2-3 . few TRBV29-1 TGCAGCGTTGGGGGACTCCCGCGCACAGATACGCAGTATTTT CSVGGLPRTDTQYF
TRBJ2-6 TRBD2 . TRBV24-1 TGTGCCACGGCGGGATGGGGGGGGTTGCCTGGGGCCAACGTCCTGACTTTC CATAGWGGLPGANVLTF
TRBJ1-6 . . TRBV20-1 TGCAGTGCTAGCTTTCAGCTAGGGGGGAATTCACCCCTCCACTTT CSASFQLGGNSPLHF
TRBJ2-3 . many TRBV24-1 TGTGCCACTGCTTCTGGTACAGTGGTAGATACGCAGTATTTT CATASGTVVDTQYF
TRBJ2-1 . . TRBV20-1 TGCAGTGCCCGCTATGGGCTGGGGGACAATGAGCAGTTCTTC CSARYGLGDNEQFF
TRBJ2-3 . . TRBV7-5 . CISVPEVGQGIKDTQYF
TRBJ1-5 . . TRBV20-1 TGCAGTGCCCTACCTCCCGGGGCGCAGCCCCAGCATTTT CSALPPGAQPQHF
TRBJ2-7 . few TRBV5-1 TGCGCCAGCAGCGCACGGCAGTTCGGGGACGAGCAGTACTTC CASSARQFGDEQYF
TRBJ2-1 . . TRBV5-1 TGCGCCAGCAGCTTGGCGTCCGGGTTACAACAGCAGTTCTTC CASSLASGLQQQFF
TRBJ2-3 TRBD1 . TRBV7-8 TGTGCCAGCAGCGCCCCTCAGGGGGTAGAAGATACGCAGTATTTT CASSAPQGVEDTQYF
TRBJ1-2 TRBD1 . TRBV7-8 TGTGCCAGCAGCTCCGGACAGGGACTGTCGAACTATGGCTACACCTTC CASSSGQGLSNYGYTF
TRBJ1-4 TRBD1 . TRBV7-9 TGTGCCAGCAGCCGGACAGGAGCTGTTACTAATGAAAAACTGTTTTTT CASSRTGAVTNEKLFF
TRBJ2-1 TRBD1 few TRBV6-5 TGTGCCAGCAGTTCGGGGACAGGAGGCAATGAGCAGTTCTTC CASSSGTGGNEQFF
TRBJ2-2 TRBD2 many TRBV6-5 TGTGCCAGCAGTCGGGAGGGGACTAGCTCTCTGCCTGGGGACACCGGGGAGCTGTTTTTT CASSREGTSSLPGDTGELFF
TRBJ2-3 . . TRBV20-1 TGCAGTGCTAGAGATCTGAACAGGGCCTCAGATACGCAGTATTTT CSARDLNRASDTQYF